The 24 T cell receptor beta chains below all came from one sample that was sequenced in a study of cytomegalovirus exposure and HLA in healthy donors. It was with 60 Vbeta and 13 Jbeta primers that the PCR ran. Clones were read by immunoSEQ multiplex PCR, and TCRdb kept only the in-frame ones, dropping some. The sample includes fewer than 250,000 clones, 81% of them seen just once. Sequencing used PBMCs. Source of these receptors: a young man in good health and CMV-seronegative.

The CDR3 loop reads CASGGLAVSEQYF. Written as DNA, the CDR3 is TGTGCCAGCGGGGGACTAGCGGTGTCTGAGCAGTACTTC. This sequence joins TRBV27 and TRBJ2-7, with 11 bases lining up with TRBD2. Germline CDR1 reads MNHEY; CDR2 reads SMNVEV (reference sequence). CDR3 length: 13 residues. V shed 8 bases and J 7 bases; nucleotides not matched to a gene: 7.

The CDR3 here is CASSRNSGSETQYF. The DNA of the CDR3 is TGCGCCAGCAGCCGAAATTCAGGGTCGGAGACCCAGTACTTC. V is TRBV4-1 and J is TRBJ2-5, with D possibly being TRBD1 (5 bases). V gave up 4 bases and J gave up 5 bases, with 14 bases separating them. The germline CDR1 and CDR2 sequences are MGHRA and YSYEKL. This CDR3 contains 14 residues.

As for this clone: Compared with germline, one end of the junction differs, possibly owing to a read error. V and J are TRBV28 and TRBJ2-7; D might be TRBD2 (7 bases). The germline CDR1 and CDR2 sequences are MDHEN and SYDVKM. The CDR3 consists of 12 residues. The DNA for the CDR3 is TGTGCCAGCAGACCTCTGGGGGGGCTAAGTCACTTC. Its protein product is CASRPLGGLSHF.

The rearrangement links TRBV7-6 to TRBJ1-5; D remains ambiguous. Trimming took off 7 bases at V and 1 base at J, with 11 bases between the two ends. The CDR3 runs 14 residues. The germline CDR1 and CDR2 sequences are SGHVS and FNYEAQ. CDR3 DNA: TGTGCCAGCACCGAAGACACCAGCAATCAGCCCCAGCATTTT. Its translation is CASTEDTSNQPQHF.

CDR3 bases: TGTGCCAGCAGGGGGGACGGACTAGCCCAAGAGACCCAGTACTTC. Residues: CASRGDGLAQETQYF. The V and J genes are TRBV28 and TRBJ2-5, with 8 bases lining up with TRBD2. The CDR3 spans 15 residues. Trimming took 6 bases from V and 1 from J; bases not matched to a gene: 7. Germline V gene sequence: CDR1 MDHEN, CDR2 SYDVKM.

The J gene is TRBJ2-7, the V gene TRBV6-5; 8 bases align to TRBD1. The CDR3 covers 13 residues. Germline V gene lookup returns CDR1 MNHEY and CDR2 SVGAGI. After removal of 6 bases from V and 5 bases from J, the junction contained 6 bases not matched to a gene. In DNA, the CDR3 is TGTGCCAGCAGGACTTCAGGGGGCCACGAGCAGTACTTC. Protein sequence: CASRTSGGHEQYF.

Here the CDR3 DNA reads TGTGCCAGCAGCTTAGCGGATGAGCAGTTCTTC. As protein: CASSLADEQFF. The chain combines TRBV7-3 with TRBJ2-1; D is unresolved. Deletions cut 2 bases from V and 8 bases from J, with 4 bases between. Per the germline V gene, CDR1 is SGHTA and CDR2 is FQGTGA. The CDR3 spans 11 residues.

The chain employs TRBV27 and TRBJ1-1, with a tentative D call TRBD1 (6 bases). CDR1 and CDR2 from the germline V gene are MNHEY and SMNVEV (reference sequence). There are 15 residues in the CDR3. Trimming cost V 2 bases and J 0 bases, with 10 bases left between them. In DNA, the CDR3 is TGTGCCAGCAGTTTAAACAGGGTTGTGAACACTGAAGCTTTCTTT. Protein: CASSLNRVVNTEAFF.

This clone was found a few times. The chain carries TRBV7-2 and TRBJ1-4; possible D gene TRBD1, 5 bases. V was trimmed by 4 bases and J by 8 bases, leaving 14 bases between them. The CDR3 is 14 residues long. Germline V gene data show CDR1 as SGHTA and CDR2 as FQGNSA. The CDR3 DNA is TGTGCCAGCAGCTCATACGACAGCGAGGAAAAACTGTTTTTT. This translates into CASSSYDSEEKLFF.

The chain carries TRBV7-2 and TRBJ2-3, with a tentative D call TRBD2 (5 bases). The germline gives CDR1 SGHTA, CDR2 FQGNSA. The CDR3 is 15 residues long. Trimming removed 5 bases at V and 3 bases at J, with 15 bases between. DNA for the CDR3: TGTGCCAGCAGCCACCTCCTACGGGGTACAGATACGCAGTATTTT. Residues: CASSHLLRGTDTQYF.

CDR3 nucleotides: TGTGCCACCAGCAGGGAGACAGGGTATGGCTACACCTTC. Residues: CATSRETGYGYTF. The V and J genes are TRBV15 and TRBJ1-2; 7 bases map to TRBD1. V lost 3 bases, J lost 5 bases, and 3 bases stayed unmatched. This CDR3 is 13 amino acids long. Looked up from germline, CDR1 is LNHNV and CDR2 is YYDKDF (reference sequence). Looking up the rest from reference TRBV15 and TRBJ1-2 gives the full variable domain: DAMVIQNPRYQVTQFGKPVTLSCSQTLNHNVMYWYQQKSSQAPKLLFHYYDKDFNNEADTPDNFQSRRPNTSFCFLDIRSPGLGDTAMYLCATSRETGYGYTFGSGTRLTVV.

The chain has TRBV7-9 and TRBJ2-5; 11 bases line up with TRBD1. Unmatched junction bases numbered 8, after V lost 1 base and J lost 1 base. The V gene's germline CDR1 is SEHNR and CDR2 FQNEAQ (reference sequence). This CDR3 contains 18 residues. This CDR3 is CASSLVPGGTGGQETQYF. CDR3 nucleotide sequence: TGTGCCAGCAGCTTAGTTCCGGGAGGGACAGGGGGCCAAGAGACCCAGTACTTC.

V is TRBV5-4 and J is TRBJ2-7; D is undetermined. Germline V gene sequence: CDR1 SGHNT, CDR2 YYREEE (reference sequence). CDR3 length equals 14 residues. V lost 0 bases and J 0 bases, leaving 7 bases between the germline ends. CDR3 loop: CASSLGSGSYEQYF. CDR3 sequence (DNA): TGTGCCAGCAGCTTGGGATCGGGCTCCTACGAGCAGTACTTC.

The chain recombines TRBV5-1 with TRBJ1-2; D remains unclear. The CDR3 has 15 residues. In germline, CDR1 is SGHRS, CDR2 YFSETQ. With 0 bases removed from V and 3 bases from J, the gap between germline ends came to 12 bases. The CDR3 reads CASSLDAGFDYGYTF. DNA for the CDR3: TGCGCCAGCAGCTTGGATGCCGGGTTTGACTATGGCTACACCTTC.

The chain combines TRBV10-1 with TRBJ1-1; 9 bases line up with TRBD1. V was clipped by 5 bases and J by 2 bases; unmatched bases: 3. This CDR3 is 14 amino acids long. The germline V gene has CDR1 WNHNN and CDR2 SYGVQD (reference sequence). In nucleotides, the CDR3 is TGCGCCAGCAGTCCGGGACAGGGTAACACTGAAGCTTTCTTT. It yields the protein CASSPGQGNTEAFF.

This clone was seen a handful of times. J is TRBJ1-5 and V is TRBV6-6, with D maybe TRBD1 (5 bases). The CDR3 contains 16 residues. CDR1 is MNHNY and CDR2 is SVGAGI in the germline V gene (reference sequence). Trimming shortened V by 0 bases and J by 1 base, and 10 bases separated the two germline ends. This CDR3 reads CASSYSARGSNQPQHF. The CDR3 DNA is TGTGCCAGCAGTTACTCCGCTAGGGGAAGCAATCAGCCCCAGCATTTT.

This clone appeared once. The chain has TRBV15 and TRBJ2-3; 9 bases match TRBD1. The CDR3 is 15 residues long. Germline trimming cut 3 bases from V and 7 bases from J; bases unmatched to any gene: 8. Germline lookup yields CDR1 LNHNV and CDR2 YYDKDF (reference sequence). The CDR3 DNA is TGTGCCACCAGCAGGCAACAGGGGGCGGGAAATACGCAGTATTTT. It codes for CATSRQQGAGNTQYF.

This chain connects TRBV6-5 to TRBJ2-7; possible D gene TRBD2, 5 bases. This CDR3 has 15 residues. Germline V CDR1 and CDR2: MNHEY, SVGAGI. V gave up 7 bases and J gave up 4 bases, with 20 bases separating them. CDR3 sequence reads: CASTSRAPPVYEQYF. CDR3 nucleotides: TGTGCCAGCACTAGCCGGGCTCCGCCAGTTTACGAGCAGTACTTC.

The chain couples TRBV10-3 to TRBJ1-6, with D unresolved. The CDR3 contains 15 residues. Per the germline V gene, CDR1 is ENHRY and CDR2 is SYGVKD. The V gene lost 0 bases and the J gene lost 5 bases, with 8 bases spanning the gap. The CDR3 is CAISESWPHNSPLHF. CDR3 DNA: TGTGCCATCAGTGAGTCTTGGCCTCATAATTCACCCCTCCACTTT.

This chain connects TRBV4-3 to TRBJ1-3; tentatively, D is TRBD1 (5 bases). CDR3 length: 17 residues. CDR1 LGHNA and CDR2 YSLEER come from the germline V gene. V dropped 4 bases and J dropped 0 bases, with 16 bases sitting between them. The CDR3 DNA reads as TGCGCCAGCAGCCCCAGGGCCTACCCCCTCTCTGGAAACACCATATATTTT. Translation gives CASSPRAYPLSGNTIYF.

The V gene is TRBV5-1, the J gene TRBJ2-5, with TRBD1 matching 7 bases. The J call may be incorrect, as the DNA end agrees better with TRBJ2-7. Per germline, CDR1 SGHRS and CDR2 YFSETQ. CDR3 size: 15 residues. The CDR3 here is CASSLGGTASYEQYF. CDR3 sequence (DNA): TGCGCCAGCAGCTTGGGTGGGACAGCTTCCTACGAGCAGTACTTC.

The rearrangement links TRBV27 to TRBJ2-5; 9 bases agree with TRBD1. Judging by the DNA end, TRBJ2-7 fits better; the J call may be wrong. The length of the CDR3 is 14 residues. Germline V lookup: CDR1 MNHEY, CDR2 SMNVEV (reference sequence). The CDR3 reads CASAAGTGPYEQYF. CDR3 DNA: TGTGCCAGCGCCGCCGGGACAGGGCCGTACGAGCAGTACTTC.

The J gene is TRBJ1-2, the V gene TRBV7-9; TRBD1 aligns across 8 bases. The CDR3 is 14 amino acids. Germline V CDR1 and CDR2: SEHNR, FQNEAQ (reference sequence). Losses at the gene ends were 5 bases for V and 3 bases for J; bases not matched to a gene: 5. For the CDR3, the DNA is TGTGCCAGCAGCGACAGGGGCGCAGACTATGGCTACACCTTC. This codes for CASSDRGADYGYTF.

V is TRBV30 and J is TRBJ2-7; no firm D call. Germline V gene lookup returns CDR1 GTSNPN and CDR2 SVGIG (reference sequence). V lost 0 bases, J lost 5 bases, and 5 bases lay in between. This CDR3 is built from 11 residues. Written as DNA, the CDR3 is TGTGCCTGGAGTGTACAGAACGAGCAGTACTTC. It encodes CAWSVQNEQYF.